The clone carrying this T cell receptor (beta chain) was counted at least ten times. Antigen specificity is unknown. TCRdb re-analysed the 5' RACE reads in MiXCR, keeping a single row per CDR3 protein. The sample consists of about 66,000 distinct CDR3 sequences, less than 5.5% of them appearing once. These data come from a study of neurological immune-mediated disorders. The study's findings and limits: The study phylogenetically grouped the repertoires of 18 of 34 multiple sclerosis patients into one related-CDR3 cluster, a possible signature.

The TCR sequence derives from a woman aged 25-40 years with multiple sclerosis. The sequenced sample was PBMCs.

The CDR3 DNA reads TGCAGTGCTAGGGACGGGTACCTAGAAGAGCAGTACTTC. Protein product: CSARDGYLEEQYF. The chain uses TRBV20-1 and TRBJ2-7; D call uncertain. CDR1 is DFQATT, CDR2 SNEGSKA, per germline (reference sequence). This CDR3 has 13 amino acids. V lost 3 bases to trimming and J lost 7 bases, with 16 bases between them.